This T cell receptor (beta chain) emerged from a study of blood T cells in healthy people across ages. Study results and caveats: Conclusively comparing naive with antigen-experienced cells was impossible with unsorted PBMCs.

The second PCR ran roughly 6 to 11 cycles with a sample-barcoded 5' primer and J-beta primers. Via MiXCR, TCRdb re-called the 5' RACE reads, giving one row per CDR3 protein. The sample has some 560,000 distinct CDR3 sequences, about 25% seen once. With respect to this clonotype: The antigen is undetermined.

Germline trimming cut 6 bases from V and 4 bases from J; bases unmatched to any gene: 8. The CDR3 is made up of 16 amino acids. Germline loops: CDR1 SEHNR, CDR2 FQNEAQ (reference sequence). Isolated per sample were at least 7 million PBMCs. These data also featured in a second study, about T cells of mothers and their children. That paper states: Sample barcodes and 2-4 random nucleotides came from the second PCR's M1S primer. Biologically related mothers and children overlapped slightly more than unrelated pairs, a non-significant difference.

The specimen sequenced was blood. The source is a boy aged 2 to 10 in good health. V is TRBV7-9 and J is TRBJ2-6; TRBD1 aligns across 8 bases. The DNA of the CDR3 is TGTGCCAGCAGGAAAGGACAGGGCTCGGGGGCCAACGTCCTGACTTTC. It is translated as CASRKGQGSGANVLTF.